This T cell receptor (beta chain) was documented in a study of shared clonotypes between healthy human individuals. Looking at the study overall: A donor's plate count was three for CD4 naive and three for CD4 memory; CD8 naive had two and CD8 memory one.

This table comes from immunoSEQ multiplex PCR, and its TCRdb copy is limited to in-frame clones, with some not included. The data contain around 940,000 clones, more than 75% of them singletons. Germline lookup yields CDR1 SQVTM and CDR2 ANQGSEA. V was clipped by 6 bases and J by 15 bases; unmatched bases: 9. The CDR3 is made up of 12 amino acids. Study results and caveats: The low donor count limited represented genetic and exposure-history diversity. Generally, estimated richness proved larger in naive subsets than it did in memory subsets.

Remarks on this clone: The antigen is unknown.

The sequence was collected from a man aged 18-30 years in good health. Source material: memory CD4+ T cells sorted from blood. Documented subset: CD45RA-negative fraction. The chain is built from TRBV29-1 and TRBJ2-4; 12 nucleotides line up with TRBD2. The CDR3 DNA reads TGCAGCGTGACTAGCGGGAGTGATATGGGGTACTTC. It translates to CSVTSGSDMGYF.